This T cell receptor beta chain was found in a study of cytomegalovirus exposure and HLA in healthy donors. In germline, CDR1 is SGHTA, CDR2 FQGNSA. V gave up 6 bases and J gave up 5 bases, with 11 bases separating them. The CDR3 has 14 amino acids. PCR involved 60 Vbeta and 13 Jbeta primers. Sequencing used immunoSEQ multiplex PCR; TCRdb keeps in-frame clones, though not all of them. The data contain tens of thousands of clones, roughly 80% of them singletons. This clonotype was obtained from a woman in her 40s in good health and CMV-seropositive. The rearrangement uses TRBV7-2 and TRBJ1-6; tentative D call: TRBD1 (6 bases). The sequencing input was PBMCs. The CDR3 DNA reads TGTGCCAGCAGGACGGGACAACATAATTCACCCCTCCACTTT. It yields the protein CASRTGQHNSPLHF.